This TCR beta chain originates from a study of beta chain features in type 1 diabetes. Study-level points and caveats: All four CD4+ subsets from Type 1 diabetes patients carried moderately but significantly shorter TCRB CDR3s.

The table lists this clone with a few counts. Its antigen is unidentified. Between the trimmed V and J ends, which lost 4 bases and 3 bases, there was a span of 13 bases. This CDR3 region has 13 residues. Germline-derived CDR1 and CDR2 are GTSNPN and SVGIG (reference sequence). Isolated RNA was reverse transcribed in full, so expressed TCRB transcripts were sequenced. Sequenced by immunoSEQ multiplex PCR; TCRdb stores in-frame clones only, minus some. The profile covers 550,000 to 850,000 clones, with around an eighth appearing a single time and approximately 0.022% taken by the ten largest. Sequences were obtained from naive CD4+ T cells from blood. The rearrangement uses TRBV30 and TRBJ2-7; D possibly corresponds to TRBD1 (6 bases). This TCR was sampled from a young man with type 1 diabetes. The CDR3 reads CAWNTGRNYEQYF. DNA of the CDR3: TGTGCCTGGAACACAGGGCGAAACTACGAGCAGTACTTC.